The entry below describes one T cell receptor beta chain. The time point was: newly diagnosed, previously untreated cHL patient sample. Magnetic negative selection was used to purify CD4+ T cells from thawed PBMCs. The data belong to a study of PD-1 blockade in classical Hodgkin lymphoma. CDR1 is MDHEN and CDR2 is SYDVKM in the germline V gene. J was trimmed by 7 bases and V by 5 bases; bases with no gene match: 12. The CDR3 covers 15 residues. Here immunoSEQ multiplex PCR was the method, and the copy in TCRdb shows in-frame clones only, minus some. The profile shows 29,000 or so clones, 80% to 90% of them singletons.

The chain employs TRBV28 and TRBJ2-5; 8 positions match TRBD2. The sequencing sample was made of CD4+ T cells from blood. The sequence was collected from a human donor with classical Hodgkin lymphoma. Written as DNA, the CDR3 is TGTGCCAGCAGTCTCTCCCAAAGCGGGGGACCGACCCAGTACTTC. Its translation is CASSLSQSGGPTQYF.